A selection of T cell receptor beta chains follows, all from one sample in a study of shared clonotypes between healthy human individuals. The repertoire was sequenced with immunoSEQ multiplex PCR; TCRdb's copy has only in-frame clones and lacks some. The data contain fewer than 850,000 clones, around 91% of them singletons. The source material was memory CD8+ T cells from PBMCs. Receptors originate from a man between 18 and 29 years old in good health. Some clones in this sample may be carry-over from other donors' samples. CDR3s include the opening cysteine and the closing phenylalanine or tryptophan. The D gene is left open where the match is weak. Some rows mark clone size as missing; the rest say once, few, many or name a class of expanded clone.

TRBJ2-6,TRBV7-9,-,-,CASSHPPTGANVLTF,TGTGCCAGCAGCCACCCTCCGACTGGGGCCAACGTCCTGACTTTC
TRBJ2-2,TRBV10-3,TRBD1,-,CAIRVDRAGTGELFF,TGTGCCATCAGAGTCGACAGGGCTGGCACCGGGGAGCTGTTTTTT
TRBJ2-1,TRBV7-3,TRBD2,-,CASSTTGTTAYNEQFF,TGTGCCAGCAGCACAACCGGGACTACCGCATACAATGAGCAGTTCTTC
TRBJ2-7,TRBV5-4,TRBD2,-,CASSVSLAGPPYEQYF,TGTGCCAGCAGCGTGTCTCTAGCGGGACCGCCCTACGAGCAGTACTTC
TRBJ2-3,TRBV28,-,once,CASSTSIIRLLPSADTQYF,TGTGCCAGCAGTACCTCCATTATTAGACTTTTACCTTCGGCAGATACGCAGTATTTT
TRBJ1-1,TRBV5-6,-,-,CASSFLNTEAFF,TGTGCCAGCAGCTTTCTGAACACTGAAGCTTTCTTT
TRBJ1-1,TRBV19,-,-,CASSIGLGTFF,TGTGCCAGTAGTATAGGCCTAGGAACTTTCTTT
TRBJ2-2,TRBV5-5,TRBD2,once,CASSLETRLAGGPRELFF,TGTGCCAGCAGCTTGGAAACTCGACTAGCGGGAGGGCCCCGGGAGCTGTTTTTT
TRBJ2-7,TRBV29-1,TRBD1,-,CSVEDIGDRSYEQYF,TGCAGCGTTGAAGATATAGGGGACAGGTCCTACGAGCAGTACTTC
TRBJ2-7,TRBV27,TRBD1,-,CASSSRDRGRNSYEQYF,TGTGCCAGCAGTTCCCGGGACAGGGGGCGAAATTCCTACGAGCAGTACTTC
TRBJ2-1,TRBV5-1,TRBD2,-,CASSLDTGTSWENEQFF,TGCGCCAGCAGCTTAGATACCGGGACTAGCTGGGAAAATGAGCAGTTCTTC
TRBJ2-5,TRBV5-8,-,-,CASSLKAGGFYVTQYF,TGTGCCAGCAGCTTGAAGGCAGGGGGGTTCTATGTGACCCAGTACTTC
TRBJ2-3,TRBV9,TRBD1,once,CASSAGTGSTDTQYF,TGTGCCAGCAGCGCCGGGACAGGGAGCACAGATACGCAGTATTTT
TRBJ1-1,TRBV19,-,-,CASSERPAGAEAFF,TGTGCCAGTAGTGAGAGACCGGCAGGGGCTGAAGCTTTCTTT
TRBJ2-7,TRBV27,TRBD1,-,CASSLYSGTGPYEQYF,TGTGCCAGCAGTCTTTATTCTGGGACAGGGCCCTACGAGCAGTACTTC
TRBJ2-7,TRBV28,TRBD1,-,CASSFFLTGPMDEQYF,TGTGCCAGCAGTTTTTTCCTGACAGGGCCCATGGACGAGCAGTACTTC
TRBJ2-7,TRBV14,TRBD2,-,CASSPRRGKYEQYF,TGTGCCAGCAGCCCCAGGCGGGGGAAGTACGAGCAGTACTTC
TRBJ2-4,TRBV11-3,TRBD1,once,CASSRGQGNIQYF,TGTGCCAGCAGCCGGGGACAGGGGAACATTCAGTACTTC
TRBJ1-1,TRBV5-8,-,-,CASSLVGVGFEAFF,TGTGCCAGCAGCTTAGTCGGGGTGGGGTTTGAAGCTTTCTTT
TRBJ1-1,TRBV7-9,-,-,CASSFSAPPTEAFF,TGTGCCAGCAGCTTTAGTGCCCCTCCCACTGAAGCTTTCTTT
TRBJ2-7,TRBV13,-,-,CASSLAPSYEQYF,TGTGCCAGCAGCTTAGCCCCCTCCTACGAGCAGTACTTC
TRBJ2-2,TRBV19,TRBD2,-,CASIRTSGGNTGELFF,TGTGCCAGTATTCGGACTAGCGGGGGGAACACCGGGGAGCTGTTTTTT
TRBJ1-2,TRBV28,TRBD1,-,CASNPVKGAHLDGYTF,TGTGCCAGCAATCCGGTAAAGGGGGCGCATTTAGATGGCTACACCTTC
TRBJ2-2,TRBV6-6,-,-,CASRSGFSTGELFF,TGTGCCAGCAGGTCAGGGTTCAGCACCGGGGAGCTGTTTTTT
TRBJ1-1,TRBV28,-,few,CASSLLGGPERDTEAFF,TGTGCCAGCAGTTTATTAGGCGGGCCAGAGAGGGACACTGAAGCTTTCTTT
TRBJ2-1,TRBV12-5,-,-,CASGTSSREQFF,TGTGCTAGTGGCACAAGTTCCCGTGAGCAGTTCTTC
TRBJ1-1,TRBV6-4,-,-,CASSPTPDSATEAFF,TGTGCCAGCAGCCCAACCCCTGATAGTGCCACTGAAGCTTTCTTT
TRBJ2-3,TRBV19,TRBD2,once,CASSISLAGGNTDTQYF,TGTGCCAGTAGTATTTCTCTAGCGGGAGGGAACACAGATACGCAGTATTTT
TRBJ2-1,TRBV29-1,-,-,CSVGLWQGTSYNEQFF,TGCAGCGTTGGATTGTGGCAGGGCACCTCCTACAATGAGCAGTTCTTC
TRBJ2-1,TRBV5-6,TRBD2,-,CASSLAVSSGSGEQFF,TGTGCCAGCAGCTTGGCCGTTTCTAGCGGGAGCGGTGAGCAGTTCTTC
TRBJ2-3,TRBV29-1,-,-,CSVFSLDTQYF,TGCAGCGTCTTTAGTCTGGATACGCAGTATTTT
TRBJ2-3,TRBV7-6,TRBD2,-,CASSLALRLAGADTQYF,TGTGCCAGCAGCTTAGCGCTGAGACTAGCGGGAGCAGATACGCAGTATTTT
TRBJ2-7,TRBV7-9,-,-,CASSLGGGSYEQYF,TGTGCCAGCAGCCTAGGGGGAGGGAGCTACGAGCAGTACTTC
TRBJ2-1,TRBV19,-,once,CASSIGAEQFF,TGTGCCAGTAGTATAGGAGCGGAGCAGTTCTTC
TRBJ2-1,TRBV5-1,TRBD2,-,CASSGGLAGLHNEQFF,TGCGCCAGCAGCGGGGGACTAGCGGGTCTACACAATGAGCAGTTCTTC
TRBJ2-1,TRBV11-3,TRBD1,-,CASSTRTGKSSYNEQFF,TGTGCCAGCAGCACGCGGACAGGTAAATCCTCCTACAATGAGCAGTTCTTC
TRBJ1-2,TRBV9,-,-,CASSQGRWLEGYTF,TGTGCCAGCAGCCAAGGTCGTTGGCTAGAGGGATACACCTTC
TRBJ2-2,TRBV7-9,TRBD2,-,CASSLRSAGLTGELFF,TGTGCCAGCAGCTTGCGTTCAGCGGGACTCACCGGGGAGCTGTTTTTT
TRBJ1-5,TRBV27,-,-,CASSFQGGNQPQHF,TGTGCCAGCAGTTTCCAGGGAGGCAATCAGCCCCAGCATTTT
TRBJ1-2,TRBV27,-,-,CASRILQGNYGYTF,TGTGCCAGCCGTATTCTACAGGGAAACTATGGCTACACCTTC
TRBJ1-2,TRBV19,-,-,CASTEDPGPNYGYTF,TGTGCCAGTACCGAAGACCCAGGACCCAACTATGGCTACACCTTC
TRBJ1-2,TRBV19,-,-,CASSIGKGPWSYTF,TGTGCCAGTAGTATAGGCAAGGGGCCTTGGAGCTACACCTTC
TRBJ2-5,TRBV11-1,TRBD2,-,CASSLANWEGLRETQYF,TGTGCCAGCAGCTTAGCGAATTGGGAGGGCCTACGGGAGACCCAGTACTTC
TRBJ1-1,TRBV6-1,-,-,CASSEGPGGDTEAFF,TGTGCCAGCAGTGAAGGCCCGGGGGGGGACACTGAAGCTTTCTTT
TRBJ2-2,TRBV4-3,-,-,CASSQEDRYTGELFF,TGCGCCAGCAGCCAAGAAGACCGCTACACCGGGGAGCTGTTTTTT
TRBJ2-2,TRBV27,TRBD2,-,CASNGGRGTGELFF,TGTGCCAGCAACGGGGGGAGGGGCACCGGGGAGCTGTTTTTT
TRBJ2-1,TRBV11-3,TRBD2,-,CASSDGTSGPSYNEQFF,TGTGCCAGCAGCGACGGGACTAGCGGACCCTCCTACAATGAGCAGTTCTTC
TRBJ2-1,TRBV28,TRBD1,once,CASSTRDSNEQFF,TGTGCCAGCAGTACCCGGGACAGCAATGAGCAGTTCTTC
TRBJ2-1,TRBV5-1,TRBD2,-,CASSLVGTSLNEQFF,TGCGCCAGCAGCTTGGTTGGGACTAGTCTCAATGAGCAGTTCTTC
TRBJ2-1,TRBV10-3,TRBD2,-,CAISAVLAGESNEQFF,TGTGCCATCAGTGCGGTCCTAGCGGGAGAAAGCAATGAGCAGTTCTTC
TRBJ1-4,TRBV6-1,-,-,CASSEARRRLATNEKLFF,TGTGCCAGCAGTGAAGCGCGTCGCAGACTCGCAACTAATGAAAAACTGTTTTTT
TRBJ1-1,TRBV4-2,-,-,CASSQDRGVQGEAFF,TGTGCCAGCAGCCAAGACAGGGGAGTCCAGGGTGAAGCTTTCTTT
TRBJ2-7,TRBV9,TRBD2,-,CASSLGLASYEQYF,TGTGCCAGCAGCCTAGGACTAGCTTCCTACGAGCAGTACTTC
TRBJ1-3,TRBV19,-,once,CASSKTGLTGNTIYF,TGTGCCAGTAGTAAAACGGGACTGACTGGAAACACCATATATTTT
TRBJ2-1,TRBV9,-,-,CASRPDTDNEQFF,TGTGCCAGCCGCCCCGACACGGACAATGAGCAGTTCTTC
TRBJ2-1,TRBV28,-,-,CASSPLTYNEQFF,TGTGCCAGCAGTCCCCTAACCTACAATGAGCAGTTCTTC
TRBJ2-1,TRBV6-5,-,-,CASSYVEENEQFF,TGTGCCAGCAGTTACGTGGAGGAGAATGAGCAGTTCTTC